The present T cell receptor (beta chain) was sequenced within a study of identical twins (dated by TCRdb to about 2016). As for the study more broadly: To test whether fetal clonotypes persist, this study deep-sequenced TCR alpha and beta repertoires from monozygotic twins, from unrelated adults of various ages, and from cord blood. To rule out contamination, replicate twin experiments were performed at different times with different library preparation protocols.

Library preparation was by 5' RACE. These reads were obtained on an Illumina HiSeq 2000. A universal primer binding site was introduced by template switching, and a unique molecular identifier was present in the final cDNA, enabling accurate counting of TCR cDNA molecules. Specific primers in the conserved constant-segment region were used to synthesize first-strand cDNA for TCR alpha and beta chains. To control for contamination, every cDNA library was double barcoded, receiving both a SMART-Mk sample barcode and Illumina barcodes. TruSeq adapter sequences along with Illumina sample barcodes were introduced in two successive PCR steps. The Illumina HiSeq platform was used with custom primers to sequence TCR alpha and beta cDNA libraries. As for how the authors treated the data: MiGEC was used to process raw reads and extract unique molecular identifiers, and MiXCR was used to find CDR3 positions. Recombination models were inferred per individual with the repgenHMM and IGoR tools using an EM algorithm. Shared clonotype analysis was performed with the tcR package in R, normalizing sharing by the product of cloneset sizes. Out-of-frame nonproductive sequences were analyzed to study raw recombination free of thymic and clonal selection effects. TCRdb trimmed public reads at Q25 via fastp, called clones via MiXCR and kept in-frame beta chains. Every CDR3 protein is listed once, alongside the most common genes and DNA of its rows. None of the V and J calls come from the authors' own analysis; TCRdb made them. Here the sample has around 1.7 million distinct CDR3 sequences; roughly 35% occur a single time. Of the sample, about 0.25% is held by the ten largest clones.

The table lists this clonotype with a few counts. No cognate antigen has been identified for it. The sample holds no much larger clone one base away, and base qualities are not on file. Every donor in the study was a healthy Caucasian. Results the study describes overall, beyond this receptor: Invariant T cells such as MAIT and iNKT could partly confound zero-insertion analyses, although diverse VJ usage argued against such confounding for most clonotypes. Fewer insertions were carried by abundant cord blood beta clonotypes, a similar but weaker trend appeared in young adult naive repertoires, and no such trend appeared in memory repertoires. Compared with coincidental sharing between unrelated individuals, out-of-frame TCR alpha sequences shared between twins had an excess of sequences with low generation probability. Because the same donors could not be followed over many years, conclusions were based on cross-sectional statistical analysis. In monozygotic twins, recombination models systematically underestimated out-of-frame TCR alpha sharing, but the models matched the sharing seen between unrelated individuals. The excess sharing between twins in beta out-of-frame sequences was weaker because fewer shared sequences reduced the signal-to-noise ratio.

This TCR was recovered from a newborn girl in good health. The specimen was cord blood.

Read as DNA, the sequence is TGCAGTGCTCTTCCGGGACTAGCGGGAGAGGAAGCCACAGATACGCAGTATTTT. It translates to CSALPGLAGEEATDTQYF. Recombination linked TRBV20-1 to TRBJ2-3; 14 bases in the junction line up with TRBD2. Including cysteine and phenylalanine, the CDR3 has 18 amino acids. Only the CDR3 DNA is retained, 54 bases long and in frame from the first base. Trimmed from V: 5 bases; trimmed from J: 2 bases; junction bases lacking a gene match: 12. CDR1 and CDR2, looked up from the germline V gene (reference sequence), are DFQATT and SNEGSKA.